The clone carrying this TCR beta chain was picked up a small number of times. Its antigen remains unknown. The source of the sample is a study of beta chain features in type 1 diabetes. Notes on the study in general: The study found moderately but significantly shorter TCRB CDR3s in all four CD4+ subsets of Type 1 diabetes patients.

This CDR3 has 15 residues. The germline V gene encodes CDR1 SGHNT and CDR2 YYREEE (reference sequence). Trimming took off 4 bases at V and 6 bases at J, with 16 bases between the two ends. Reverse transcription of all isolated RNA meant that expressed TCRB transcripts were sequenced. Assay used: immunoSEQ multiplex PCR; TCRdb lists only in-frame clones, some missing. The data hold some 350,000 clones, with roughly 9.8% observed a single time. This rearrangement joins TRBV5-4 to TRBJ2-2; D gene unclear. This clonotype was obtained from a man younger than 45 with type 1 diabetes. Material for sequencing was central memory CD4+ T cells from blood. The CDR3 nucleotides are TGTGCCAGCAGCCCCCGCAACTTTGAAGCCGGGGAGCTGTTTTTT. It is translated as CASSPRNFEAGELFF.